What follows are 20 T cell receptor beta chains derived from one specimen sequenced in a study of T-cell reconstitution after alpha-beta-depleted transplantation in children. Preparation of the TCRbeta library used unique molecular identifiers. TCRdb analysed the PCR reads with MiXCR anew, one entry per CDR3 protein. The table shows a few hundred thousand distinct CDR3 sequences, with 27% occurring only once. The sample consisted of PBMCs, taken before TCRalphabeta/CD19-depleted stem cell transplant. The receptors stem from a boy younger than two with Wiskott-Aldrich syndrome, due to receive a stem cell transplant.

The chain joins TRBV20-1 to TRBJ2-1, with 9 positions matching TRBD2. Looked up from germline, CDR1 is DFQATT and CDR2 is SNEGSKA (reference sequence). Unmatched junction bases numbered 4, after V lost 1 base and J lost 9 bases. This CDR3 contains 13 residues. The CDR3 loop reads CSARGTSDTEQFF. The DNA for the CDR3 is TGCAGTGCTAGAGGGACTAGCGACACTGAGCAGTTCTTC.

This clonotype was found a few times. The chain couples TRBV20-1 to TRBJ2-1; the match to TRBD2 covers 9 bases. Unmatched junction bases numbered 6, after V lost 0 bases and J lost 3 bases. The CDR3 spans 16 residues. Germline lookup yields CDR1 DFQATT and CDR2 SNEGSKA (reference sequence). CDR3 in amino acids: CSARDPAGGIYNEQFF. In DNA, the CDR3 is TGCAGTGCTAGAGATCCAGCGGGAGGCATCTACAATGAGCAGTTCTTC.

This clonotype was seen more than once but under ten times. The chain recombines TRBV12-3 or TRBV12-4 with TRBJ2-5, with TRBD1 matching 7 bases. Trimming took 6 bases from V and 5 from J; bases not matched to a gene: 6. The CDR3 has 13 residues. This CDR3 is CASRPGTDETQYF. The CDR3 DNA sequence: TGTGCCAGCAGACCCGGGACAGACGAGACCCAGTACTTC.

V usage is TRBV10-3 and J usage is TRBJ1-6; 10 bases fit TRBD1. CDR3 length: 15 amino acids. Per the germline V gene, CDR1 is ENHRY and CDR2 is SYGVKD. The J segment lost 7 bases and the V segment lost 6 bases, leaving 6 bases of the junction unmatched. The CDR3 loop reads CAIRPDRGENSPLHF. CDR3 DNA: TGTGCCATCAGACCGGACAGGGGGGAAAATTCACCCCTCCACTTT.

The chain joins TRBV10-3 to TRBJ1-5; D not resolved. Germline loops: CDR1 ENHRY, CDR2 SYGVKD. The ends were cut back, 6 bases at V and 2 bases at J, with 11 bases in the middle. The CDR3 runs to 14 residues. Here the CDR3 reads CAISGSEGNQPQHF. The CDR3 DNA reads as TGTGCCATCAGCGGGTCGGAGGGCAATCAGCCCCAGCATTTT.

J is TRBJ2-1 and V is TRBV5-5; D possibly uses TRBD1 or TRBD2 (5 bases each). The CDR3 loop spans 16 amino acids. V shed 4 bases and J shed 3 bases, with 17 bases lying between them. Germline V CDR1 and CDR2: SGHKS, YYEKEE (reference sequence). CDR3: CASSPAAGTIYNEQFF. The CDR3 DNA reads as TGTGCCAGCAGCCCCGCCGCCGGGACCATCTACAATGAGCAGTTCTTC.

This clonotype was recorded a few times. The rearrangement links TRBV6-1 to TRBJ1-2; a weak D match, TRBD1 (6 bases). CDR3 length: 14 residues. V dropped 1 base and J dropped 4 bases, with 10 bases sitting between them. The germline V gene has CDR1 MNHNS and CDR2 SASEGT. CDR3 bases: TGTGCCAGCAGTGAAGGGACAGCCAGCTATGGCTACACCTTC. Translation gives CASSEGTASYGYTF.

The sample holds a few counts of this clonotype. CDR3 sequence reads: CASSAFRTSGSYNEQFF. The CDR3 nucleotides read TGTGCCAGCAGCGCATTCCGGACTAGCGGGAGCTACAATGAGCAGTTCTTC. J is TRBJ2-1 and V is TRBV7-2; 13 nucleotides line up with TRBD2. V lost 5 bases to trimming and J lost 3 bases; unmatched junction nucleotides: 7. This CDR3 is built from 17 residues. CDR1 and CDR2 (germline): SGHTA, FQGNSA.

The genes are TRBV27 and TRBJ2-7; no clear D gene. Germline values: CDR1 MNHEY, CDR2 SMNVEV (reference sequence). Trimming left V 3 bases short and J 5 bases short, with 8 bases between. The length of the CDR3 is 12 residues. Here the CDR3 DNA reads TGTGCCAGCAGTTTTGGGAACAACGAGCAGTACTTC. Amino acids: CASSFGNNEQYF.

This clonotype showed up just a few times. The chain has TRBV30 and TRBJ2-1; a weak D match, TRBD2 (6 bases). Deletions cut 0 bases from V and 4 bases from J, with 13 bases between. The CDR3 totals 15 residues. Germline CDR1 GTSNPN, CDR2 SVGIG (reference sequence). The CDR3 spells CAWSVAGMRYNEQFF. CDR3 nucleotide sequence: TGTGCCTGGAGTGTTGCGGGAATGCGGTACAATGAGCAGTTCTTC.

In the case of this clonotype: The CDR3 ends on some other residue instead of the conserved phenylalanine or tryptophan, so this is likely a read error. V is TRBV7-2 and J is TRBJ1-1; D remains ambiguous. The germline V gene has CDR1 SGHTA and CDR2 FQGNSA. This CDR3 comprises 14 residues. V dropped 7 bases and J dropped 0 bases, with 12 bases sitting between them. In DNA, the CDR3 is TGTGCCAGCACCAGGCGGGGATTGAACACTGAAGCTTTCTTG. This translates into CASTRRGLNTEAFL.

The sample holds a few counts of this clonotype. The J gene is TRBJ1-5, the V gene TRBV12-3 or TRBV12-4; 8 bases match TRBD1. Trimming removed 4 bases from V and 6 bases from J; junction bases left unmatched: 5. The CDR3 covers 14 residues. The CDR3 DNA is TGTGCCAGCAGTTCGACAGGGGTGGGTCAGCCCCAGCATTTT. Encoded protein: CASSSTGVGQPQHF.

CDR3 region: CASSRTGSEGYTF. The CDR3 nucleotides are TGCGCCAGCAGCAGGACAGGGTCGGAGGGCTACACCTTC. This chain uses TRBV5-1 with TRBJ1-2; 8 bases fit TRBD1. The J segment lost 8 bases and the V segment lost 4 bases, leaving 7 bases of the junction unmatched. This CDR3 region has 13 residues. Germline V gene data show CDR1 as SGHRS and CDR2 as YFSETQ.

The gene calls are TRBV5-5 and TRBJ1-6; the match to TRBD1 covers 7 bases. V shed 1 base, J shed 10 bases, and the junction held 11 bases outside the gene matches. CDR3 length: 16 residues. CDR1 is SGHKS and CDR2 is YYEKEE in the germline V gene (reference sequence). CDR3 amino acids: CASSLSPTGAYSPLHF. CDR3 coding DNA: TGTGCCAGCAGCTTGTCGCCTACAGGGGCTTACTCACCCCTCCACTTT.

The chain couples TRBV5-1 to TRBJ2-7; 9 nucleotides align to TRBD2. In germline, CDR1 is SGHRS, CDR2 YFSETQ. V was pared by 6 bases and J by 3 bases, with 13 bases of the junction left unmatched. The CDR3 runs 16 residues. CDR3 nucleotides: TGCGCCAGCAATCCACTACCGGGACTAGCAGTCTACGAGCAGTACTTC. Its protein product is CASNPLPGLAVYEQYF.

The rearrangement uses TRBV5-1 and TRBJ2-2, with D unclear. Germline CDR1 is SGHRS and CDR2 is YFSETQ. This CDR3 is 14 amino acids long. V lost 5 bases and J 1 base, leaving 9 bases between the germline ends. The CDR3 region has the DNA TGCGCCAGCAGATTCGACCTGAACACCGGGGAGCTGTTTTTT. Amino acids: CASRFDLNTGELFF.

This clonotype has a handful of counts. The rearrangement uses TRBV5-1 and TRBJ2-7; weak D call: TRBD1 (5 bases). The CDR3 contains 15 residues. Trimming took off 3 bases at V and 4 bases at J, with 17 bases between the two ends. The germline V gene has CDR1 SGHRS and CDR2 YFSETQ. CDR3 region: CASSYDSTGGYEQYF. The CDR3 DNA sequence: TGCGCCAGCAGCTACGACAGCACTGGTGGGTACGAGCAGTACTTC.

This clonotype was detected only a few times. V gene TRBV10-3 combines with J gene TRBJ2-1; TRBD2 matches at 9 bases. After removal of 5 bases from V and 4 bases from J, the junction contained 3 bases not matched to a gene. Germline V lookup: CDR1 ENHRY, CDR2 SYGVKD. This CDR3 region has 14 residues. DNA for the CDR3: TGTGCCATCAGTCGGACTAGCGAATACAATGAGCAGTTCTTC. It encodes CAISRTSEYNEQFF.

The chain joins TRBV7-2 to TRBJ2-1; D perhaps matches TRBD2 (7 bases). The V end was cut by 5 bases, the J end by 5 bases, with 16 bases between. The CDR3 is 15 amino acids. CDR1 and CDR2 from the germline V gene are SGHTA and FQGNSA. CDR3 in DNA: TGTGCCAGCAGCCGGGGGCTAGCGGAGAACAATGAGCAGTTCTTC. Protein product: CASSRGLAENNEQFF.

The V call is TRBV7-2, the J call TRBJ2-3; D not resolved. CDR1 is SGHTA, CDR2 FQGNSA, per germline. The CDR3 is 14 amino acids. V was pared by 1 base and J by 2 bases, with 7 bases between. CDR3 sequence: CASSLVSTTDTQYF. The CDR3 nucleotides are TGTGCCAGCAGCTTAGTCTCTACCACAGATACGCAGTATTTT.